Below are 16 T cell receptor beta chains sequenced from a single sample in a study of memory CD4+ T cells and cytomegalovirus serostatus. Produced via immunoSEQ multiplex PCR; TCRdb's table is partial and in-frame only. The sample carries 50,000 to 75,000 clones, 75% to 90% recorded once. The sort gate was single viable CD3+CD4+CD8-CD45RO+ cells for memory CD4+ T cells. The sequenced sample was memory CD4+ T cells from blood. The receptors were sampled from an adult in good health and CMV-seronegative.

Only one count was recorded for this clone. The chain recombines TRBV10-1 with TRBJ1-4; D might be TRBD1 (6 bases). Germline CDR1 and CDR2: WNHNN and SYGVQD (reference sequence). CDR3 length equals 13 residues. V lost 8 bases and J 7 bases, leaving 14 bases between the germline ends. CDR3: CASQPRGSEKLFF. The CDR3 DNA is TGCGCCAGCCAACCCAGGGGAAGTGAAAAACTGTTTTTT.

This clone was counted only a few times. The chain uses TRBV5-1 and TRBJ2-3; 11 positions agree with TRBD1. Trimming cost V 4 bases and J 3 bases; bases outside gene matches: 7. The CDR3 covers 16 residues. The germline gives CDR1 SGHRS, CDR2 YFSETQ. CDR3 DNA sequence: TGCGCCAGCAGCCAATCCGGGACAGGGGGGACAGATACGCAGTATTTT. Translation gives CASSQSGTGGTDTQYF.

This clone was seen a single time. This chain joins TRBV5-4 and TRBJ2-7; TRBD2 might be the D (5 bases). The V end was cut by 0 bases, the J end by 2 bases, with 12 bases between. The germline V gene has CDR1 SGHNT and CDR2 YYREEE (reference sequence). The CDR3 contains 15 residues. The CDR3 here is CASSLALAPTYEQYF. DNA for the CDR3: TGTGCCAGCAGCTTGGCGCTAGCTCCCACCTACGAGCAGTACTTC.

The chain employs TRBV11-2 and TRBJ2-7, with 9 bases matching TRBD2. Per germline, CDR1 SGHAT and CDR2 FQNNGV. This CDR3 region has 18 residues. With 0 bases clipped from V and 2 bases from J, the junction kept 11 bases outside the gene matches. CDR3 in amino acids: CASSLDLAIAGDPYEQYF. CDR3 coding DNA: TGTGCCAGCAGCTTAGATTTGGCGATAGCGGGGGATCCCTACGAGCAGTACTTC.

The gene calls are TRBV28 and TRBJ1-5; D gene unclear. This CDR3 has 18 amino acids. Trimming shortened V by 3 bases and J by 7 bases, and 25 bases separated the two germline ends. Looked up from germline, CDR1 is MDHEN and CDR2 is SYDVKM. The DNA of the CDR3 is TGTGCCAGCAGTTTTAGCGCGGAGTTGTCCGTGCTCTACCAGCCCCAGCATTTT. Translation gives CASSFSAELSVLYQPQHF. Using reference TRBV28 and TRBJ1-5 for the parts outside the CDR3, the full variable domain is DVKVTQSSRYLVKRTGEKVFLECVQDMDHENMFWYRQDPGLGLRLIYFSYDVKMKEKGDIPEGYSVSREKKERFSLILESASTNQTSMYLCASSFSAELSVLYQPQHFGDGTRLSIL.

The J gene is TRBJ2-5, the V gene TRBV7-9, with 8 bases that match TRBD1. Germline CDR1 SEHNR, CDR2 FQNEAQ (reference sequence). The CDR3 runs to 15 residues. V lost 4 bases to trimming and J lost 5 bases; unmatched junction nucleotides: 9. CDR3 DNA sequence: TGTGCCAGCAGCTCGGACAGGGCGAGAGGGGAGACCCAGTACTTC. Amino acid sequence: CASSSDRARGETQYF. Combining the CDR3 with reference TRBV7-9 and TRBJ2-5 gives the whole variable domain DTGVSQNPRHKITKRGQNVTFRCDPISEHNRLYWYRQTLGQGPEFLTYFQNEAQLEKSRLLSDRFSAERPKGSFSTLEIQRTEQGDSAMYLCASSSDRARGETQYFGPGTRLLVL.

In its sample, this clone was seen a few times. The chain uses TRBV2 and TRBJ2-2, with 7 bases identical to TRBD2. Germline V gives CDR1 SNHLY, CDR2 FYNNEI. The CDR3 is 15 residues long. The trim removed 4 bases at V and 3 bases at J, leaving 5 bases unmatched. The CDR3 coding sequence is TGTGCCAGCAGTGTAGCTAGCGGAGACACCGGGGAGCTGTTTTTT. Protein sequence: CASSVASGDTGELFF.

This chain connects TRBV4-1 to TRBJ2-3; the match to TRBD2 covers 8 bases. Germline trimming cut 1 base from V and 7 bases from J; bases unmatched to any gene: 10. This CDR3 is built from 16 residues. Germline loops: CDR1 MGHRA, CDR2 YSYEKL. DNA of the CDR3: TGCGCCAGCAGCCAAGTTTGGCGGGAGGCACGTTATACGCAGTATTTT. Translation: CASSQVWREARYTQYF.

The rearrangement uses TRBV12-5 and TRBJ2-7, with 7 bases aligning to TRBD1. Germline CDR1 and CDR2: LGHNT and FRNRAP. With 0 bases clipped from V and 2 bases from J, the junction kept 1 base outside the gene matches. The CDR3 length is 14 residues. CDR3 coding DNA: TGTGCTAGTGGTTTGGTAGGGACAGCCTACGAGCAGTACTTC. Translated, it gives CASGLVGTAYEQYF.

The V gene is TRBV19, the J gene TRBJ1-2; the D is unclear. Trimming took 1 base from V and 4 from J, leaving 1 base between them. Germline values: CDR1 LNHDA, CDR2 SQIVND (reference sequence). The CDR3 covers 11 residues. CDR3 residues: CASSIGYGYTF. For the CDR3, the DNA is TGTGCCAGTAGTATAGGCTATGGCTACACCTTC.

The chain uses TRBV29-1 and TRBJ2-7; 9 positions agree with TRBD2. Germline V gene data show CDR1 as SQVTM and CDR2 as ANQGSEA. The CDR3 consists of 13 residues. J lost 7 bases, V lost 6 bases, and 10 bases had no gene match. In nucleotides, the CDR3 is TGCAGCGTCTCTAGCGGGGCGAAAGGTGAGCAGTACTTC. This codes for CSVSSGAKGEQYF.

In this sample, this clone turned up once. The gene calls are TRBV9 and TRBJ1-5; D remains unclear. Germline V lookup: CDR1 SGDLS, CDR2 YYNGEE. Trimming removed 0 bases from V and 4 bases from J, with 11 bases in between. The CDR3 is made up of 15 amino acids. CDR3 sequence: CASSVGPGENQPQHF. CDR3 DNA: TGTGCCAGCAGCGTAGGGCCTGGTGAAAATCAGCCCCAGCATTTT.

The chain has TRBV2 and TRBJ2-5, with D perhaps assigned TRBD1 or TRBD2 (5 bases each). CDR1 is SNHLY, CDR2 FYNNEI, per germline. The CDR3 sequence is 13 residues long. Between the trimmed V and J ends, which lost 3 bases and 5 bases, there was a span of 10 bases. Written as DNA, the CDR3 is TGTGCCAGCAGTGATAGGGGCGGGGAGACCCAGTACTTC. Protein: CASSDRGGETQYF.

The rearrangement joins TRBV4-1 to TRBJ2-7; D tentatively fits TRBD1 or TRBD2 (5 bases each). The CDR3 runs 15 residues. Germline lookup yields CDR1 MGHRA and CDR2 YSYEKL. Trimming cost V 0 bases and J 3 bases, with 12 bases left between them. CDR3: CASSQDLGRIYEQYF. The CDR3 DNA follows: TGCGCCAGCAGCCAAGATTTGGGACGGATCTACGAGCAGTACTTC.

CDR3 sequence: CASSADSRTDTQYF. The DNA for the CDR3 is TGTGCCAGCTCGGCGGACAGCCGCACAGATACGCAGTATTTT. The V and J genes are TRBV5-8 and TRBJ2-3, with TRBD1 as a possible D gene (6 bases). This CDR3 contains 14 residues. Trimming removed 7 bases at V and 1 base at J, with 13 bases between. CDR1 and CDR2 (germline): SGHTS, YDEGEE.

The chain joins TRBV5-1 to TRBJ2-7; 12 nucleotides align to TRBD1. The V gene's germline CDR1 is SGHRS and CDR2 YFSETQ. The V segment lost 4 bases and the J segment 4 bases; nucleotides outside the gene matches: 12. The length of the CDR3 is 17 residues. The CDR3 nucleotides are TGCGCCAGCAGCCCCGGGACAGGGGGCGCGGGAGGGTACGAGCAGTACTTC. This sequence encodes CASSPGTGGAGGYEQYF. The full variable domain, rest sourced from reference TRBV5-1 and TRBJ2-7, is KAGVTQTPRYLIKTRGQQVTLSCSPISGHRSVSWYQQTPGQGLQFLFEYFSETQRNKGNFPGRFSGRQFSNSRSEMNVSTLELGDSALYLCASSPGTGGAGGYEQYFGPGTRLTVT.